This T cell receptor beta chain was recorded in a study of blood T cell repertoires in COVID-19. Overall study context: COVID-19 samples, acute and convalescent, were from the United States, Italy and Spain. Sample material is recorded as cDNA or gDNA derived from T cells, B-cell-depleted T cells, or PBMCs.

Repertoires were generated with immunoSEQ multiplex PCR, while TCRdb's copy carries only in-frame clones and drops some. The sample has just under 80,000 clones, 75% to 90% seen once. Sequencing was carried out using peripheral blood. The receptor's source is a woman aged 70-85 years with acute or convalescent COVID-19.

In nucleotides, the CDR3 is TGTGCCAGCAGCCGGGAGCCCTTGAACCCAGACGGTGGCTACACCTTC. Translation gives CASSREPLNPDGGYTF. The rearrangement links TRBV27 to TRBJ1-2; the D is unclear. The CDR3 contains 16 residues. Germline V gene data show CDR1 as MNHEY and CDR2 as SMNVEV (reference sequence). The germline V and J ends were trimmed by 6 bases and 7 bases, with 24 bases remaining between them.